This T cell receptor beta chain is from a study of shared clonotypes between healthy human individuals. Study-wide points: Represented diversity, genetic and exposure-history alike, was limited by few donors.

The V gene lost 3 bases and the J gene lost 3 bases, with 16 bases spanning the gap. Per germline, CDR1 SGHTS and CDR2 YDEGEE. CDR3 length: 16 amino acids. In the case of this clone: Its antigen is undetermined.

Deep-level settings were used for running the assay. The method was immunoSEQ multiplex PCR; TCRdb's version includes in-frame clones alone and lacks a portion of them. In the table there are fewer than 2.5 million clones, approximately 93% of which are singletons. Material: naive CD4+ T cells from PBMCs. Described subset: CD45RA+ positively selected. The source is a man between 18 and 35 years old in good health. Some clones in this sample may be carry-over from other donors' samples. The chain uses TRBV5-8 and TRBJ1-3; the D gene is possibly TRBD1 (5 bases). Here the CDR3 DNA reads TGTGCCAGCAGCTGGGGGACCGTGCCCGGTGGAAACACCATATATTTT. It translates to CASSWGTVPGGNTIYF.